Listed below are T cell receptor beta chains from one sample, sequenced in a study of early T cells in non-severe SARS-CoV-2 infection. TCRdb fed the 5' RACE reads into MiXCR, producing one record per CDR3 protein. The repertoire holds tens of thousands of distinct CDR3 sequences, with about 12% as singletons. Sample: whole blood, taken at baseline. Every receptor here comes from an adult who was a healthcare worker with PCR-confirmed SARS-CoV-2 infection or an uninfected control (not recorded which). The donor label of this sample is uncertain. CDR3s include the opening cysteine and the closing phenylalanine or tryptophan. The D gene is left open where the match is weak. Clone size is stated in some rows and not others, as once, few, many or a class when expanded.

>18|-|TRBJ1-3|-|TRBV11-1
TGTGCCAGCAGCGAGAGGACATCCCACGAACGCTCTGGAAACACCATATATTTT
CASSERTSHERSGNTIYF
>14|-|TRBJ1-6|many|TRBV12-3/TRBV12-4
TGTGCCAGCAGTTTACATCCCCGAGAATCACCCCTCCACTTT
CASSLHPRESPLHF
>16|-|TRBJ2-2|few|TRBV15
TGTGCCACCAGCCAAGTGCGAGGGTCGGACACCGGGGAGCTGTTTTTT
CATSQVRGSDTGELFF
>16|-|TRBJ2-3|-|TRBV12-3/TRBV12-4
TGTGCCAGCAGTTTAACCGGGGGACGACGGTCAGATACGCAGTATTTT
CASSLTGGRRSDTQYF
>15|-|TRBJ2-3|-|TRBV21-1
TGTGCCAGCAGCCCAAAAGGGGCAGTCACAGATACGCAGTATTTT
CASSPKGAVTDTQYF
>13|-|TRBJ2-1|few|TRBV27
TGTGCCAGCAGTATAGGGGGGGCCACTGAGCAGTTCTTC
CASSIGGATEQFF
>15|-|TRBJ2-5|-|TRBV20-1
TGCAGTGCTAGAGACAGGGTTGGGACTCCAGAGACCCAGTACTTC
CSARDRVGTPETQYF
>17|-|TRBJ2-6|many|TRBV12-3/TRBV12-4
TGTGCCAGCAGTTCCCAGGGGGGAGGGTCTGGGGCCAACGTCCTGACTTTC
CASSSQGGGSGANVLTF
>14|-|TRBJ1-2|-|TRBV18
TGTGCCAGCTCGCCAAATGGAGGACCCTATGGCTACACCTTC
CASSPNGGPYGYTF
>17|TRBD2|TRBJ2-1|many|TRBV7-9
TGTGCCAGCAGCCCTAGAGGACTAGCGGGGTCCTACAATGAGCAGTTCTTC
CASSPRGLAGSYNEQFF
>16|-|TRBJ1-1|few|TRBV7-9
TGTGCCAGCCAATATAACGGGGGTCTAAGCAACACTGAAGCTTTCTTT
CASQYNGGLSNTEAFF